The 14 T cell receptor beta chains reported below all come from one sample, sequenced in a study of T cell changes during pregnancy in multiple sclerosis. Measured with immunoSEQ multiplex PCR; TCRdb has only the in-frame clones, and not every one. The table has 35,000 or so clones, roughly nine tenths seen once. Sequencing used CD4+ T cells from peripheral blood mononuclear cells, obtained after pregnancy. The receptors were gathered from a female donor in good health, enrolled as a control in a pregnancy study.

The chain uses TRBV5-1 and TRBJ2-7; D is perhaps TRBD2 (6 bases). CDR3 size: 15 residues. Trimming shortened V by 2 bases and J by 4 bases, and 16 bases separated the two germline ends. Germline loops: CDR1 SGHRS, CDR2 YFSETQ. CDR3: CASSFGSGLPYEQYF. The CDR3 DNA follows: TGCGCCAGCAGCTTTGGTAGCGGATTGCCATACGAGCAGTACTTC.

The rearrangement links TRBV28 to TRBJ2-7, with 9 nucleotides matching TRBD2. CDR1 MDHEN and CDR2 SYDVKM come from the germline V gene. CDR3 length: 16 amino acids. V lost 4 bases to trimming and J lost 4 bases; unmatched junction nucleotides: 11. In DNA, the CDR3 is TGTGCCAGCAGTTCAATGGCTAGCGGGGAACTATACGAGCAGTACTTC. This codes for CASSSMASGELYEQYF.

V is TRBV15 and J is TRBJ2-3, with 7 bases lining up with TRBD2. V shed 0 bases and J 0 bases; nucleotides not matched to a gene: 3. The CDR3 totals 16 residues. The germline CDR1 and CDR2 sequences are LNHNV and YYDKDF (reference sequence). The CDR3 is CATSREGGKSTDTQYF. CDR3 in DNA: TGTGCCACCAGCAGAGAGGGGGGGAAGAGCACAGATACGCAGTATTTT.

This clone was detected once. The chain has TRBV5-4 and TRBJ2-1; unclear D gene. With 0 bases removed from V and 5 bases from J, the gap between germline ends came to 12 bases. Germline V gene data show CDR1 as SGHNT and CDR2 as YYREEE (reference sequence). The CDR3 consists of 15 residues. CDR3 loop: CASSLGRHKNNEQFF. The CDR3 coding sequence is TGTGCCAGCAGCTTGGGCAGGCACAAAAACAATGAGCAGTTCTTC.

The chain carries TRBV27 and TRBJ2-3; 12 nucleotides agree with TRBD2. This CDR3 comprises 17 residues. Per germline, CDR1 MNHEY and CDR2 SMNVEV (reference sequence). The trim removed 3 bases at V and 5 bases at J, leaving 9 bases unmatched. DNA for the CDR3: TGTGCCAGCAGTTTTCTAGCGGGAGGGCTAAGGGGAGATACGCAGTATTTT. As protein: CASSFLAGGLRGDTQYF.

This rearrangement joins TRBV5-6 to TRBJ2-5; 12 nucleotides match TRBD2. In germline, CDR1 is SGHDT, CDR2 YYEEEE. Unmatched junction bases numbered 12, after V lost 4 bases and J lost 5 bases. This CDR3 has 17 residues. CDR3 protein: CASSTLSLAGGLETQYF. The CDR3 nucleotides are TGTGCCAGCAGCACCCTTTCACTAGCGGGGGGACTGGAGACCCAGTACTTC.

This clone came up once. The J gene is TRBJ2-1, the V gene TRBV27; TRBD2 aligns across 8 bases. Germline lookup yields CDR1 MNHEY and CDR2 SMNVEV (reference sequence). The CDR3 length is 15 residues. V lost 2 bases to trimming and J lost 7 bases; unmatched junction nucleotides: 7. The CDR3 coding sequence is TGTGCCAGCAGTTTACGGGGGGGCCTAGGAAATGAGCAGTTCTTC. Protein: CASSLRGGLGNEQFF.

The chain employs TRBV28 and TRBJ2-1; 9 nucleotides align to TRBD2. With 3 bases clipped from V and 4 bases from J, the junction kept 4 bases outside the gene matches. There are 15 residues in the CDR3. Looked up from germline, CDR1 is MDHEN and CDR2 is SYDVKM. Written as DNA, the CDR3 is TGTGCCAGCAGTTTTACTAGCGGGTTATACAATGAGCAGTTCTTC. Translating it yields CASSFTSGLYNEQFF. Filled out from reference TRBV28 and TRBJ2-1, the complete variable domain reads DVKVTQSSRYLVKRTGEKVFLECVQDMDHENMFWYRQDPGLGLRLIYFSYDVKMKEKGDIPEGYSVSREKKERFSLILESASTNQTSMYLCASSFTSGLYNEQFFGPGTRLTVL.

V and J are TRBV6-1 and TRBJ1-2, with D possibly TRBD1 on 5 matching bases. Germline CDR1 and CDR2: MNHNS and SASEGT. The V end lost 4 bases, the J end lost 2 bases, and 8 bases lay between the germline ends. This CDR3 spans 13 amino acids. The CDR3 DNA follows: TGTGCCAGCAGTGGGACATTGAACTATGGCTACACCTTC. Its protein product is CASSGTLNYGYTF.

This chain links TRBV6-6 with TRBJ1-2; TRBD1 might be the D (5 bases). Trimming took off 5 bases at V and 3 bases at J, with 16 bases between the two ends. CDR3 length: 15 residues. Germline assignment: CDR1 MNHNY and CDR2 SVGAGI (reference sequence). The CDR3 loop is CASSMGLTWDYGYTF. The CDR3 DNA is TGTGCCAGCAGTATGGGACTTACCTGGGACTATGGCTACACCTTC.

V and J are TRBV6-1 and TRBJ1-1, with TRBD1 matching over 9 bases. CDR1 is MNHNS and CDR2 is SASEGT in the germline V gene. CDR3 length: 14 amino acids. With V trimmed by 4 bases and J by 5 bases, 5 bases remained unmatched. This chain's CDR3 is CASSGRDRVTEAFF. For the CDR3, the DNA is TGTGCCAGCAGTGGCCGGGACAGGGTGACTGAAGCTTTCTTT.

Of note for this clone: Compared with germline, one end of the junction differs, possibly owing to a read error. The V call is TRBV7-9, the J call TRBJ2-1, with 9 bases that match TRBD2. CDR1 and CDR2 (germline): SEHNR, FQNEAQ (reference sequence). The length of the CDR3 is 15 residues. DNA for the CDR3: TGTGCCAGCAGTTTAGCGGGAGCCTCCTACAATGAGCAGTTCTTC. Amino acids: CASSLAGASYNEQFF.

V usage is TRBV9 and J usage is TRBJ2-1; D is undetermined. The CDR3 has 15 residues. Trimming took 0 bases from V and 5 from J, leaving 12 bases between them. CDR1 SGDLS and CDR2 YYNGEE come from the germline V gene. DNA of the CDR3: TGTGCCAGCAGCGTAGCGGCCAGGCGAAACAATGAGCAGTTCTTC. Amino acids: CASSVAARRNNEQFF.

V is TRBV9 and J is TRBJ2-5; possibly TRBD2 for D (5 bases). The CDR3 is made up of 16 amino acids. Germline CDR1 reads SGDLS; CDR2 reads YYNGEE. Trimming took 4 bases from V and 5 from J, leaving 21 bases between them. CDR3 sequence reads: CASSPGISTDLETQYF. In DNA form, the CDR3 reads TGTGCCAGCAGCCCCGGGATCTCCACCGACCTGGAGACCCAGTACTTC.